The clone carrying this T cell receptor beta chain was counted between two and nine times. Its antigen is not identified. V trimming: 8 bases; J trimming: 2 bases; junction bases outside the gene matches: 9. CDR1 is SGHTA, CDR2 FQGNSA, per germline. The CDR3 covers 17 residues. The sample is drawn from a study of beta chain features in type 1 diabetes. Study conclusions and caveats: TCRB CDR3 length was moderately but significantly reduced in all four CD4+ subsets of Type 1 diabetes patients.

The whole isolated RNA underwent reverse transcription, so sequencing captured expressed TCRB transcripts. Data came from immunoSEQ multiplex PCR; TCRdb stores just in-frame clones and leaves some out. The sample has roughly 340,000 clones; approximately 12% are singletons. Material: naive CD4+ T cells from blood. J is TRBJ2-1 and V is TRBV7-2, with 13 bases identical to TRBD2. The origin of this receptor is a woman in her late teens or twenties with type 1 diabetes. The CDR3 sequence is CASGTSGTQSAYNEQFF. The CDR3 nucleotides read TGTGCCAGCGGGACTAGCGGGACCCAGAGCGCCTACAATGAGCAGTTCTTC.